This T cell receptor (beta chain) appears in the sequencing data of a study of T-cell reconstitution after alpha-beta-depleted transplantation in children. At least ten counts were recorded for this clonotype. J gave up 6 bases and V 0 bases, and 6 bases lay outside the gene matches. Germline CDR1 is SGHRS and CDR2 is YFSETQ. The CDR3 consists of 15 residues. For TCRbeta, the library was prepared with unique molecular identifiers. Each CDR3 protein is one row after TCRdb ran MiXCR on the PCR reads. Here the sample spans under 140,000 distinct CDR3 sequences, 10% being singletons. Material: PBMCs from the stem cell graft donor, obtained from the stem cell graft. The J gene is TRBJ2-3, the V gene TRBV5-1; 8 bases line up with TRBD1. The clonotype originates from a human donor who donated a stem cell graft to a child with acute lymphoblastic leukemia. The CDR3 coding sequence is TGCGCCAGCAGCTTGGAAGCAGGGGGCGCGGATACGCAGTATTTT. Translation gives CASSLEAGGADTQYF.